These T cell receptor beta chains were read from a single sample in a study of blood T cells in healthy people across ages. One entry per CDR3 protein, called by TCRdb with MiXCR from the 5' RACE reads. The sample has 1.8 million or so distinct CDR3 sequences, approximately 39% seen once. Sample: blood. Every receptor here comes from a human donor in good health. CDR3s include the opening cysteine and the closing phenylalanine or tryptophan. D genes are given only for firm matches. Some rows have no size entry. The others give once, few or many, or a class for an expanded clone.

TGTGCCAGCAGCTCCTACTCTCTGGCTCTAGCGGGGGGGCCTGAGCAGTTCTTC	CASSSYSLALAGGPEQFF	TRBV5-6	TRBJ2-1	-	TRBD2
TGTGCCAGCAGCTTTCTGACAAGTGGGGAGACCCAGTACTTC	CASSFLTSGETQYF	TRBV11-3	TRBJ2-5	few	-
TGCAGCGTTGAAGGCACACCCCAAAACACCGGGGAGCGGTTTTTT	CSVEGTPQNTGERFF	TRBV29-1	TRBJ2-2	few	-
TGTGCCAGCAGCCGAGACAGCCCCGGTGGCTACACCTTC	CASSRDSPGGYTF	TRBV7-8	TRBJ1-2	few	-
TGTGCCAGCAGCTTAGAGTTCTATGGCTACACCTTC	CASSLEFYGYTF	TRBV28	TRBJ1-2	many	-
TGTGCCAGCAGCCAAGAGGGCCCAGGGACCGGTGAGCAGTTCTTC	CASSQEGPGTGEQFF	TRBV4-2	TRBJ2-1	few	-
TGTGCCAGCTCCCCGGTGGGGGAAGGTGGCTACACCTTC	CASSPVGEGGYTF	TRBV7-9	TRBJ1-2	-	-
TGCGCCAGCAGCCTGGGGAGGACAGGCTTCTACGAGCAGGACTTC	CASSLGRTGFYEQDF	TRBV5-1	TRBJ2-1	-	-
TGCGCCAGCAGCTTGGATACTCTCTACAATGAGCAGTTCTTC	CASSLDTLYNEQFF	TRBV5-1	TRBJ2-1	-	-
TGTGCCAGCAGCTTAGGTATGGGCAGGGAGGCAGTCGATGAGCAGTTCTTC	CASSLGMGREAVDEQFF	TRBV7-8	TRBJ2-1	few	-
TGTGCCAGCAGTTTAACCGGGCCACCCATGACCGGGGAGCTGTTTTTT	CASSLTGPPMTGELFF	TRBV28	TRBJ2-2	-	-
TGTGCCAGCAGCTCTCTCGGGAACACTGAAGCTTTCTTT	CASSSLGNTEAFF	TRBV7-3	TRBJ1-1	many	-
TGTGCCGGCAGTTTTCACGAGACTCCTTGGCAGTATTTT	CAGSFHETPWQYF	TRBV28	TRBJ2-3	-	-
TGTGCCAGCAGTAAGGGGTTGAGGACTGAAGCTTTCTTT	CASSKGLRTEAFF	TRBV12-3/TRBV12-4	TRBJ1-1	-	-
TGTGCCAGCAGCCAATACCCCAGGGTAAAGGCTAATGAAAAACTGTTTTTT	CASSQYPRVKANEKLFF	TRBV14	TRBJ1-4	-	-
TGTGCCAGCAGCGTCCACCGATCCTCCGGGACCTACAATGAGCAGTTCTTC	CASSVHRSSGTYNEQFF	TRBV9	TRBJ2-1	-	-
TGTGCCGGCAGCCCCGATATCGGACAGGGTGAAAGCGGCATACAGTTCTTC	CAGSPDIGQGESGIQFF	TRBV7-2	TRBJ2-1	-	TRBD1
TGTGCCAGCAGCTCATCGTGGATTTCGGGACTAGCTATGGATGAGCAGTTCTTC	CASSSSWISGLAMDEQFF	TRBV7-2	TRBJ2-1	-	TRBD2
TGTGCCAGCAGCTTACTGTTCAGGAATCGAGAAAACATTCAGTACTTC	CASSLLFRNRENIQYF	TRBV7-2	TRBJ2-4	few	-
TGTGCCAGCAGTTTAGGGGGATCTAGCAATCGGCCCCAGCATTTT	CASSLGGSSNRPQHF	TRBV12-3/TRBV12-4	TRBJ1-5	-	-
TGTGCCAGCAGCTTAGTGGGCGTGAGGTACAATGAGCAGTTCTTC	CASSLVGVRYNEQFF	TRBV7-2	TRBJ2-1	-	-
TGCGCCAGCAGCCAAGATTGGCAGTCCTACAATGAGCAGTTCTTC	CASSQDWQSYNEQFF	TRBV4-3	TRBJ2-1	-	-
TGCGCCAGCAGCTCCAACAGCCGCGGTGGCTACACCTTC	CASSSNSRGGYTF	TRBV5-1	TRBJ1-2	-	-
TGTGCCAGCAGCGTAGCGGTCACGGTAAACTATGGCTACACCTTC	CASSVAVTVNYGYTF	TRBV9	TRBJ1-2	few	-
TGCGCCAGCAGCTTCGGGACAGTAAGCTCCTACAATGAGCAGTTCTTC	CASSFGTVSSYNEQFF	TRBV5-1	TRBJ2-1	few	TRBD1
TGCAGCGTTGTACTAGAGGTGAACACTGAAGCTTTCTTT	CSVVLEVNTEAFF	TRBV29-1	TRBJ1-1	-	-
TGCGCCAGCAGCTTCCGACAGGGGCGTATTGAGCAGTTCTTC	CASSFRQGRIEQFF	TRBV5-1	TRBJ2-1	few	TRBD1